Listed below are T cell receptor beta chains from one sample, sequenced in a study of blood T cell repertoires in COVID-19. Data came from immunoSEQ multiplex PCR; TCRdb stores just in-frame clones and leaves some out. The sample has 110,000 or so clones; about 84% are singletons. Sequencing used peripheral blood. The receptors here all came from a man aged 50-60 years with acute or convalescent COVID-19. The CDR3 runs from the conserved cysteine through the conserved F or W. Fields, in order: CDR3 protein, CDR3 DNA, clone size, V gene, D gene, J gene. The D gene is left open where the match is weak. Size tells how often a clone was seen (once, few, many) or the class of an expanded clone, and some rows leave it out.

CASSYRRATQYF TGTGCCAGCAGTTACCGTCGAGCGACCCAGTACTTC - TRBV6-6 - TRBJ2-5
CASSFRDRPTYEQYF TGTGCCAGCAGTTTCCGGGACAGGCCAACCTACGAGCAGTACTTC - TRBV27 TRBD1 TRBJ2-7
CASSYSTDRNYGYTF TGTGCCAGCAGTTACTCCACGGACAGGAACTATGGCTACACCTTC - TRBV6-5 TRBD1 TRBJ1-2
CASSPKPLPPSSYGYTF TGTGCCAGTAGTCCCAAACCCCTCCCGCCGAGTTCCTATGGCTACACCTTC once TRBV19 - TRBJ1-2
CASSHSRGSYTF TGTGCCAGCAGCCACTCCAGGGGGAGCTACACCTTC - TRBV14 TRBD1 TRBJ1-2
CASSSGQGKYF TGTGCCAGCAGTTCCGGACAGGGGAAGTACTTC - TRBV12-3/TRBV12-4 TRBD1 TRBJ2-7
CASSMGQGYGYTF TGTGCCAGTAGTATGGGACAGGGCTATGGCTACACCTTC - TRBV19 TRBD1 TRBJ1-2
CASSETLFGVWNSPLHF TGTGCCAGCAGTGAAACCCTGTTCGGGGTTTGGAATTCACCCCTCCACTTT - TRBV6-1 - TRBJ1-6
CASSLAAGGTEAFF TGCGCCAGCAGCTTGGCCGCAGGTGGGACTGAAGCTTTCTTT - TRBV5-1 - TRBJ1-1
CASSVLGSREAFF TGTGCCAGCAGCGTCCTAGGGAGCCGTGAAGCTTTCTTT few TRBV13 - TRBJ1-1
CATSDEGQGARNEQFF TGTGCCACCAGTGACGAGGGACAGGGGGCGCGAAATGAGCAGTTCTTC - TRBV24-1 TRBD1 TRBJ2-1
CASRGGENTEAFF TGTGCCAGCCGGGGAGGGGAGAACACTGAAGCTTTCTTT few TRBV5-8 - TRBJ1-1
CASTALRGGYGYTF TGTGCCAGCACCGCGCTCCGGGGGGGCTATGGCTACACCTTC - TRBV5-6 - TRBJ1-2
CASSGWGENTEAFF TGTGCCAGCAGCGGGTGGGGGGAGAACACTGAAGCTTTCTTT - TRBV5-4 - TRBJ1-1
CASSLGWLAGTGELFF TGCGCCAGCAGCTTGGGGTGGCTAGCGGGCACCGGGGAGCTGTTTTTT - TRBV5-1 TRBD2 TRBJ2-2
CASSPHRILGHYGYTF TGTGCCAGCTCACCTCACAGGATATTGGGGCACTATGGCTACACCTTC - TRBV18 - TRBJ1-2
CASSFGQGSGYGYTF TGTGCCAGCAGCTTTGGACAGGGAAGCGGTTATGGCTACACCTTC few TRBV7-9 TRBD1 TRBJ1-2
CAWRDRGLNSPLHF TGTGCCTGGAGGGACAGGGGATTAAATTCACCCCTCCACTTT - TRBV30 TRBD1 TRBJ1-6
CASSQEQGARLHTF TGTGCCAGCAGCCAGGAACAGGGGGCAAGGTTGCACACCTTC - TRBV3-1/TRBV3-2 TRBD1 TRBJ1-2
CASSVGGGNTIYF TGTGCCAGCAGCGTAGGCGGTGGAAACACCATATATTTT - TRBV9 - TRBJ1-3
CSVGTGDYGYTF TGCAGCGTTGGGACGGGAGACTATGGCTACACCTTC - TRBV29-1 - TRBJ1-2
CASREPQGDTQYF TGCGCCAGCAGAGAACCCCAGGGGGATACGCAGTATTTT - TRBV5-1 - TRBJ2-3
CASSLTGGPQETQYF TGTGCCAGCAGCTTGACAGGGGGTCCCCAAGAGACCCAGTACTTC - TRBV5-8 TRBD1 TRBJ2-5
CASSEPGNYGYTF TGCGCCAGCAGCGAACCCGGGAACTATGGCTACACCTTC - TRBV5-1 - TRBJ1-2
CASSPRDRGSEQFF TGTGCCAGCAGCCCCCGGGACAGGGGAAGCGAGCAGTTCTTC - TRBV3-1/TRBV3-2 TRBD1 TRBJ2-1
CASSSRGGPDTQYF TGTGCCAGCAGCTCTCGGGGGGGCCCAGATACGCAGTATTTT many TRBV21-1 - TRBJ2-3
CASSRRPGLAGSGELFF TGTGCCAGCAGCCGACGCCCGGGACTAGCGGGGTCCGGGGAGCTGTTTTTT - TRBV7-8 TRBD2 TRBJ2-2
CAWSDGTFYNEQFF TGTGCCTGGAGTGACGGGACTTTTTACAATGAGCAGTTCTTC - TRBV30 - TRBJ2-1
CSAGDTAVAFF TGCAGCGCCGGGGACACCGCGGTAGCTTTCTTT - TRBV29-1 - TRBJ1-1
CASSLVQAGYGYTF TGTGCCAGCAGCTTGGTACAGGCAGGCTATGGCTACACCTTC - TRBV5-6 - TRBJ1-2
CASGQVWPYEQYF TGTGCCAGTGGACAGGTCTGGCCTTACGAGCAGTACTTC - TRBV6-5 TRBD1 TRBJ2-7
CASRGQGGQPQHF TGTGCCAGCAGAGGACAGGGGGGACAGCCCCAGCATTTT - TRBV28 TRBD1 TRBJ1-5
CASSRNRDSTYEQYF TGTGCCAGCAGCCGGAACAGGGATTCAACCTACGAGCAGTACTTC few TRBV6-5 - TRBJ2-7
CASSQEGTGEEAFF TGCGCCAGCAGCCAAGAGGGGACAGGGGAAGAAGCTTTCTTT - TRBV4-1 TRBD1 TRBJ1-1
CASSLGRSPNTIYF TGTGCCAGCAGCCTAGGGAGGTCGCCAAACACCATATATTTT - TRBV6-5 - TRBJ1-3
CASSFGGPGTQYF TGTGCCAGCAGCTTTGGCGGCCCGGGGACCCAGTACTTC - TRBV7-2 - TRBJ2-5
CASSVGASKGETQYF TGTGCCAGCAGCGTAGGGGCTAGCAAAGGAGAGACCCAGTACTTC - TRBV9 - TRBJ2-5
CASSVEGAGGWDTQYF TGTGCCAGCAGCGTAGAAGGAGCGGGGGGCTGGGATACGCAGTATTTT - TRBV9 TRBD2 TRBJ2-3
CASSQQTWGHNEKLFF TGCGCCAGCAGTCAACAAACGTGGGGCCATAATGAAAAACTGTTTTTT few TRBV23-1 - TRBJ1-4
CASSIGGYTEAFF TGTGCCAGTAGTATCGGGGGTTACACTGAAGCTTTCTTT - TRBV19 - TRBJ1-1
CASSPDPTSGANVLTF TGTGCCAGCAGCCCCGATCCTACTTCTGGGGCCAACGTCCTGACTTTC - TRBV7-9 - TRBJ2-6
CASSLVAGLYEQYF TGTGCCAGCAGCTTAGTAGCGGGGTTATACGAGCAGTACTTC once TRBV7-2 TRBD2 TRBJ2-7
CASSQEGGQETQYF TGTGCCAGCAGCCAAGAGGGGGGGCAAGAGACCCAGTACTTC - TRBV3-1/TRBV3-2 TRBD2 TRBJ2-5
CASSLTGNYGYTF TGTGCCAGCAGCTTGACAGGCAACTATGGCTACACCTTC few TRBV6-5 - TRBJ1-2
CASSLGAGTDTQYF TGCGCCAGCAGCTTAGGTGCGGGCACAGATACGCAGTATTTT - TRBV5-1 - TRBJ2-3